These 29 T cell receptor beta chains originate from one sample sequenced in a study of shared clonotypes between healthy human individuals. Profiling relied on immunoSEQ multiplex PCR, and the TCRdb table lists in-frame clones only, not all of them. The sample includes millions of clones, roughly 91% of them seen just once. Naive CD8 cells lacked CD45RO and underwent positive selection for CCR7, leaving out terminally differentiated effector memory CD45RA+ cells. The sequenced sample was naive CD8+ T cells from PBMCs. These receptors all stem from a man aged 18 to 29 in good health. Some clones in this sample may be carry-over from other donors' samples.

This rearrangement joins TRBV7-8 to TRBJ2-7; 9 bases match TRBD1. Germline V gene data show CDR1 as SGHVS and CDR2 as FQNEAQ. The CDR3 totals 14 residues. J was trimmed by 3 bases and V by 5 bases; bases with no gene match: 5. The chain's CDR3 is CASSKTGGGYEQYF. The CDR3 DNA is TGTGCCAGCAGCAAGACAGGGGGGGGCTACGAGCAGTACTTC.

V usage is TRBV5-1 and J usage is TRBJ2-5; TRBD2 matches at 7 bases. The CDR3 totals 17 residues. Germline V CDR1 and CDR2: SGHRS, YFSETQ. J gave up 3 bases and V 2 bases, and 13 bases lay outside the gene matches. The CDR3 sequence: CASSLGREKELKETQYF. The CDR3 DNA reads as TGCGCCAGCAGCTTAGGGCGGGAGAAGGAGCTAAAAGAGACCCAGTACTTC.

This clone has a single count. The CDR3 nucleotides read TGTGCCAGCAGTGAAATGTTCGGGTTCTCTGGGGCCAACGTCCTGACTTTC. This sequence encodes CASSEMFGFSGANVLTF. The chain carries TRBV2 and TRBJ2-6, with D unclear. The CDR3 loop spans 17 amino acids. Per the germline V gene, CDR1 is SNHLY and CDR2 is FYNNEI. Trimming cost V 2 bases and J 0 bases, with 11 bases left between them.

This clone came up once. This rearrangement joins TRBV15 to TRBJ2-5; D gene unclear. CDR1 LNHNV and CDR2 YYDKDF come from the germline V gene (reference sequence). The CDR3 contains 14 residues. V lost 3 bases and J lost 4, with 12 bases in between. CDR3 sequence reads: CATSSENSGETQYF. For the CDR3, the DNA is TGTGCCACCAGCAGCGAAAACTCAGGAGAGACCCAGTACTTC.

With regard to this clone: Other DNA sequences from this sample encode an identical CDR3 as well. V and J are TRBV7-3 and TRBJ2-5; D is unclear. The CDR3 covers 14 residues. CDR1 and CDR2 (germline): SGHTA, FQGTGA. V was pared by 1 base and J by 2 bases, with 8 bases between. CDR3 protein: CASSLSGGQETQYF. Here the CDR3 DNA reads TGTGCCAGCAGCTTAAGTGGCGGTCAAGAGACCCAGTACTTC.

The J gene is TRBJ2-2, the V gene TRBV6-5, with D unclear. Trimming pared 2 bases from V and 3 bases from J, leaving 7 bases between. The CDR3 has 14 amino acids. Germline V gives CDR1 MNHEY, CDR2 SVGAGI. CDR3 coding DNA: TGTGCCAGCAGTTACGGCGAATACACCGGGGAGCTGTTTTTT. Its translation is CASSYGEYTGELFF.

The gene calls are TRBV28 and TRBJ1-4, with TRBD1 identical over 7 bases. The CDR3 consists of 14 residues. V was pared by 3 bases and J by 4 bases, with 2 bases of the junction left unmatched. Germline CDR1 reads MDHEN; CDR2 reads SYDVKM. The CDR3 DNA is TGTGCCAGCAGTTTCAGACAGGGTAATGAAAAACTGTTTTTT. It is translated as CASSFRQGNEKLFF.

This clone appeared a single time. The chain's CDR3 is CASSLSLGSGANVLTF. CDR3 bases: TGTGCCAGCAGTTTATCTCTAGGCTCTGGGGCCAACGTCCTGACTTTC. The chain carries TRBV27 and TRBJ2-6; D not certain. V dropped 0 bases and J dropped 0 bases, with 6 bases sitting between them. Germline assignment: CDR1 MNHEY and CDR2 SMNVEV (reference sequence). The CDR3 covers 16 residues.

The chain joins TRBV19 to TRBJ2-3; the D gene is possibly TRBD2 (5 bases). V lost 0 bases and J lost 2, with 12 bases in between. CDR1 and CDR2 (germline): LNHDA, SQIVND (reference sequence). The CDR3 runs 16 residues. CDR3 amino acids: CASSIERGTFTDTQYF. The CDR3 nucleotides read TGTGCCAGTAGTATAGAACGGGGTACCTTCACAGATACGCAGTATTTT. Based on the CDR3 plus reference TRBV19 and TRBJ2-3, the full variable domain is DGGITQSPKYLFRKEGQNVTLSCEQNLNHDAMYWYRQDPGQGLRLIYYSQIVNDFQKGDIAEGYSVSREKKESFPLTVTSAQKNPTAFYLCASSIERGTFTDTQYFGPGTRLTVL.

This chain connects TRBV7-3 to TRBJ1-1; the D is unclear. The ends were cut back, 5 bases at V and 4 bases at J, with 11 bases in the middle. Germline V gives CDR1 SGHTA, CDR2 FQGTGA. This CDR3 is 13 amino acids long. CDR3 in DNA: TGTGCCAGCAGCCACGGCGAGGGCACTGAAGCTTTCTTT. Amino acids: CASSHGEGTEAFF.

V gene TRBV19 combines with J gene TRBJ1-1, with D possibly TRBD1 on 5 matching bases. V was cut by 6 bases and J by 8 bases, with 19 bases left in between. The germline V gene encodes CDR1 LNHDA and CDR2 SQIVND (reference sequence). This CDR3 has 14 amino acids. CDR3 coding DNA: TGTGCCAGTAGCATAATCCTTAAGACAGAGGAAGCTTTCTTT. Residues: CASSIILKTEEAFF. Full variable domain (remainder filled in from reference TRBV19 and TRBJ1-1): DGGITQSPKYLFRKEGQNVTLSCEQNLNHDAMYWYRQDPGQGLRLIYYSQIVNDFQKGDIAEGYSVSREKKESFPLTVTSAQKNPTAFYLCASSIILKTEEAFFGQGTRLTVV.

This clone was seen a single time. The sample contains more than one DNA sequence encoding this CDR3. This chain links TRBV27 with TRBJ2-1; 8 bases map to TRBD2. The J segment lost 4 bases and the V segment lost 0 bases, leaving 5 bases of the junction unmatched. CDR1 MNHEY and CDR2 SMNVEV come from the germline V gene (reference sequence). This CDR3 region has 16 residues. CDR3 in amino acids: CASSLSLAGIYNEQFF. The CDR3 nucleotides read TGTGCCAGCAGTTTATCCCTAGCGGGTATTTACAATGAGCAGTTCTTC.

The chain couples TRBV7-8 to TRBJ2-1; 9 positions match TRBD2. Looked up from germline, CDR1 is SGHVS and CDR2 is FQNEAQ. This CDR3 region has 19 residues. J was trimmed by 6 bases and V by 5 bases; bases with no gene match: 20. The DNA of the CDR3 is TGTGCCAGCAGCCCAAGGGAGGATCTACGCGGGAGGGCCCCCAATGAGCAGTTCTTC. Its protein is CASSPREDLRGRAPNEQFF.

This clone showed up just once. The chain couples TRBV4-3 to TRBJ2-1; D remains unclear. The CDR3 consists of 17 residues. V lost 0 bases and J 0 bases, leaving 12 bases between the germline ends. Germline CDR1 and CDR2: LGHNA and YSLEER. In nucleotides, the CDR3 is TGCGCCAGCAGCCAAGACATTCGGGTTCACTCCTACAATGAGCAGTTCTTC. This codes for CASSQDIRVHSYNEQFF.

V is TRBV27 and J is TRBJ2-7, with D perhaps matching TRBD1 or TRBD2 (5 bases each). The V and J ends lost 2 bases and 0 bases respectively, with 11 bases between them. Germline V gene lookup returns CDR1 MNHEY and CDR2 SMNVEV (reference sequence). The length of the CDR3 is 15 residues. This CDR3 reads CASSLRDGGSYEQYF. The CDR3 DNA sequence: TGTGCCAGCAGTTTAAGGGATGGGGGCTCCTACGAGCAGTACTTC.

This sequence joins TRBV19 and TRBJ2-1; D is perhaps TRBD2 (6 bases). This CDR3 has 12 residues. The germline V and J ends were trimmed by 8 bases and 8 bases, with 13 bases remaining between them. Germline values: CDR1 LNHDA, CDR2 SQIVND (reference sequence). Here the CDR3 DNA reads TGTGCCAGTGGTTGGAGGGGCTATGAGCAGTTCTTC. This sequence encodes CASGWRGYEQFF.

Remarks on this clone: The identical CDR3 is also encoded by other nucleotide sequences in the sample. The rearrangement joins TRBV29-1 to TRBJ1-2; no clear D gene. V was trimmed by 6 bases and J by 3 bases, leaving 8 bases between them. The CDR3 is 11 amino acids. CDR1 is SQVTM and CDR2 is ANQGSEA in the germline V gene. CDR3 DNA sequence: TGCAGCGTGCGGGCGGACTATGGCTACACCTTC. Translated, it gives CSVRADYGYTF. The entire variable domain, with the rest obtained from reference TRBV29-1 and TRBJ1-2, is as follows: SAVISQKPSRDICQRGTSLTIQCQVDSQVTMMFWYRQQPGQSLTLIATANQGSEATYESGFVIDKFPISRPNLTFSTLTVSNMSPEDSSIYLCSVRADYGYTFGSGTRLTVV.

The chain uses TRBV19 and TRBJ1-5; D is ambiguous. Per the germline V gene, CDR1 is LNHDA and CDR2 is SQIVND (reference sequence). The V end lost 1 base, the J end lost 6 bases, and 13 bases lay between the germline ends. The CDR3 is 15 amino acids. CDR3 residues: CASSIAGRSPQPQHF. CDR3 DNA sequence: TGTGCCAGTAGTATAGCCGGACGGTCTCCTCAGCCCCAGCATTTT.

V gene TRBV7-9 combines with J gene TRBJ2-3; TRBD2 matches 9 bases. The V gene end was trimmed by 4 bases and the J gene end by 1 base; junction bases not matched to a gene: 3. The CDR3 is 15 amino acids. The germline CDR1 and CDR2 sequences are SEHNR and FQNEAQ (reference sequence). DNA for the CDR3: TGTGCCAGCAGCTCCATAGCGGGGGGCACAGATACGCAGTATTTT. It codes for CASSSIAGGTDTQYF.

Turning to this clone: Other DNA sequences of this sample code for an identical CDR3. This chain's CDR3 is CASSLTGTGNTEAFF. Written as DNA, the CDR3 is TGTGCCAGCAGCTTGACCGGGACGGGGAACACTGAAGCTTTCTTT. The chain is built from TRBV7-3 and TRBJ1-1, with D possibly matching TRBD1 (5 bases). This CDR3 has 15 residues. The germline V and J ends were trimmed by 3 bases and 1 base, with 12 bases remaining between them. The germline gives CDR1 SGHTA, CDR2 FQGTGA.

DNA for the CDR3: TGCGCCAGCAGCCAGACGACAGGGGGTTTCTATGGCTACACCTTC. It yields the protein CASSQTTGGFYGYTF. The chain employs TRBV4-1 and TRBJ1-2; TRBD1 aligns across 9 bases. The junction had 6 bases not matched to a gene; V was cut back by 3 bases and J by 4 bases. The CDR3 has 15 residues. CDR1 is MGHRA and CDR2 is YSYEKL in the germline V gene.

This clone was counted once. The V call is TRBV9, the J call TRBJ2-2; 11 bases align to TRBD1. The CDR3 sequence is 17 residues long. V lost 4 bases, J lost 1 base, and 6 bases stayed unmatched. Germline CDR1 and CDR2: SGDLS and YYNGEE. CDR3 loop: CASSSGQGVLNTGELFF. The CDR3 DNA sequence: TGTGCCAGCAGCTCGGGACAGGGGGTTCTGAACACCGGGGAGCTGTTTTTT.

The J gene is TRBJ2-5, the V gene TRBV5-6; 8 nucleotides agree with TRBD1. The CDR3 is 14 amino acids. The V gene end was trimmed by 4 bases and the J gene end by 7 bases; junction bases not matched to a gene: 9. Germline lookup yields CDR1 SGHDT and CDR2 YYEEEE. The CDR3 region is CASSLTGARRTQYF. The CDR3 DNA reads as TGTGCCAGCAGCCTGACAGGGGCACGAAGGACCCAGTACTTC.

The chain joins TRBV10-3 to TRBJ2-1, with 7 bases fitting TRBD1. The CDR3 has 11 amino acids. Germline CDR1 and CDR2: ENHRY and SYGVKD. V was clipped by 2 bases and J by 15 bases; unmatched bases: 4. The CDR3 loop reads CAISETGDTFF. CDR3 bases: TGTGCCATCAGTGAGACAGGGGATACGTTCTTC.

The chain uses TRBV9 and TRBJ2-7; 7 nucleotides match TRBD2. Germline V gene data show CDR1 as SGDLS and CDR2 as YYNGEE. Trimming took 4 bases from V and 6 from J; bases not matched to a gene: 10. This CDR3 is built from 14 residues. Written as DNA, the CDR3 is TGTGCCAGCAGCCCCGGGAGGACTAGTTTCGAGCAGTACTTC. Its protein is CASSPGRTSFEQYF. Using reference TRBV9 and TRBJ2-7 for the parts outside the CDR3, the full variable domain is DSGVTQTPKHLITATGQRVTLRCSPRSGDLSVYWYQQSLDQGLQFLIQYYNGEERAKGNILERFSAQQFPDLHSELNLSSLELGDSALYFCASSPGRTSFEQYFGPGTRLTVT.

This clone was observed a few times. Other DNA sequences of this sample code for an identical CDR3. The V gene is TRBV27, the J gene TRBJ2-7, with D perhaps matching TRBD1 (6 bases). Trimming removed 6 bases at V and 4 bases at J, with 7 bases between. Germline CDR1 MNHEY, CDR2 SMNVEV (reference sequence). CDR3 length: 11 residues. The CDR3 here is CASSQGYEQYF. CDR3 nucleotides: TGTGCCAGCAGCCAGGGGTACGAGCAGTACTTC.

This chain joins TRBV7-3 and TRBJ2-1, with a weak D call TRBD2 (7 bases). The CDR3 runs to 16 residues. The germline V gene has CDR1 SGHTA and CDR2 FQGTGA. Trimming shortened V by 0 bases and J by 3 bases, and 12 bases separated the two germline ends. CDR3 loop: CASSLTWGGHYNEQFF. The CDR3 DNA sequence: TGTGCCAGCAGCTTAACTTGGGGGGGCCACTACAATGAGCAGTTCTTC.

The V call is TRBV19, the J call TRBJ2-2; TRBD2 aligns across 7 bases. Per germline, CDR1 LNHDA and CDR2 SQIVND (reference sequence). With V trimmed by 5 bases and J by 3 bases, 6 bases remained unmatched. This CDR3 spans 15 amino acids. As DNA, the CDR3 is TGTGCCAGTAGTGGTCTAGCGGAGCACACCGGGGAGCTGTTTTTT. Translation gives CASSGLAEHTGELFF.

The chain is built from TRBV19 and TRBJ2-7, with a possible D match to TRBD1 (6 bases). The CDR3 is made up of 16 amino acids. Germline CDR1 and CDR2: LNHDA and SQIVND (reference sequence). The V gene lost 3 bases and the J gene lost 5 bases, with 20 bases spanning the gap. CDR3 residues: CASSMNRGRQLDEQYF. CDR3 sequence (DNA): TGTGCCAGTAGTATGAATAGGGGGAGACAGCTGGACGAGCAGTACTTC. The full variable domain, completed using reference TRBV19 and TRBJ2-7, is DGGITQSPKYLFRKEGQNVTLSCEQNLNHDAMYWYRQDPGQGLRLIYYSQIVNDFQKGDIAEGYSVSREKKESFPLTVTSAQKNPTAFYLCASSMNRGRQLDEQYFGPGTRLTVT.